Listed below are T cell receptor beta chains from one sample, sequenced in a study of memory CD4+ T cells and cytomegalovirus serostatus. Some clones are missing from TCRdb's copy, which holds only in-frame ones; the method was immunoSEQ multiplex PCR. The table has approximately 40,000 clones, 60% to 85% seen once. Sequenced: memory CD4+ T cells from blood. The source of these receptors is an adult in good health and CMV-seronegative. The CDR3 runs from the conserved cysteine through the conserved F or W. D genes are given only for firm matches. Clone sizes are given selectively: once, few, many, or a class where the clone is expanded.

cdr3_nt: TGTGCCAGCAGCCCAGACGGTGGAGAGACCCAGTACTTC
cdr3_aa: CASSPDGGETQYF
v_call: TRBV14
clone_size: -
d_call: -
j_call: TRBJ2-5

cdr3_nt: TGTGCCAGCTCACCAAGGGCCGTCACTGAAGCTTTCTTT
cdr3_aa: CASSPRAVTEAFF
v_call: TRBV18
clone_size: -
d_call: -
j_call: TRBJ1-1

cdr3_nt: TGTGCCTGGAGTGCCCCTCCGGACCTACATCAGCCCCAGCATTTT
cdr3_aa: CAWSAPPDLHQPQHF
v_call: TRBV30
clone_size: -
d_call: -
j_call: TRBJ1-5

cdr3_nt: TGCGCCAGCAGCTTGGGCGGGACTGTGAACACCGGGGAGCTGTTTTTT
cdr3_aa: CASSLGGTVNTGELFF
v_call: TRBV5-1
clone_size: -
d_call: -
j_call: TRBJ2-2

cdr3_nt: TGTGCCAGCAGCTGGGCTATAGAATACGAGCAGTACTTC
cdr3_aa: CASSWAIEYEQYF
v_call: TRBV7-8
clone_size: -
d_call: -
j_call: TRBJ2-7

cdr3_nt: TGTGCCAGTAGGTGGACAGCTACCTCGCCTACCACTGAAGCTTTCTTT
cdr3_aa: CASRWTATSPTTEAFF
v_call: TRBV19
clone_size: -
d_call: -
j_call: TRBJ1-1

cdr3_nt: TGTGCCAGCAACGGACACCTCAATCAGCCCCAGCATTTT
cdr3_aa: CASNGHLNQPQHF
v_call: TRBV6-1
clone_size: -
d_call: -
j_call: TRBJ1-5

cdr3_nt: TGTGCCAGCAGTTTGGACGGACACTATGGCTACACCTTC
cdr3_aa: CASSLDGHYGYTF
v_call: TRBV28
clone_size: -
d_call: -
j_call: TRBJ1-2

cdr3_nt: TGTGCCAGCAGTGCTCGACCGGGGGGCTACACCTTC
cdr3_aa: CASSARPGGYTF
v_call: TRBV25-1
clone_size: -
d_call: -
j_call: TRBJ1-2

cdr3_nt: TGTGCCAGCAGTATAACGACAGGGCCCTACGAGCAGTACTTC
cdr3_aa: CASSITTGPYEQYF
v_call: TRBV6-5
clone_size: few
d_call: TRBD1
j_call: TRBJ2-7

cdr3_nt: TGTGCCAGCAGCTCCTTAGCGGGAGCGAGGGTTATAGTAGATACGCAGTATTTT
cdr3_aa: CASSSLAGARVIVDTQYF
v_call: TRBV7-9
clone_size: few
d_call: TRBD2
j_call: TRBJ2-3

cdr3_nt: TGTGCCAGTAGGGGAGACCAAGAGACCCAGTACTTC
cdr3_aa: CASRGDQETQYF
v_call: TRBV19
clone_size: -
d_call: -
j_call: TRBJ2-5

cdr3_nt: TGTGCCAGCAGCTTAGATGGGAGGCGCGAGCAGTACTTC
cdr3_aa: CASSLDGRREQYF
v_call: TRBV7-2
clone_size: -
d_call: -
j_call: TRBJ2-7

cdr3_nt: TGTGCCAGTAGTAGTTGGCGGATCGACTCCTACGAGCAGTACTTC
cdr3_aa: CASSSWRIDSYEQYF
v_call: TRBV19
clone_size: -
d_call: -
j_call: TRBJ2-7

cdr3_nt: TGTGCCAGCAGTACCGTACTCGAGCAGTACTTC
cdr3_aa: CASSTVLEQYF
v_call: TRBV28
clone_size: -
d_call: -
j_call: TRBJ2-7

cdr3_nt: TGTGCCAGCAGTAAATGGTTAGCGGCAGATACGCAGTATTTT
cdr3_aa: CASSKWLAADTQYF
v_call: TRBV28
clone_size: -
d_call: -
j_call: TRBJ2-3

cdr3_nt: TGCGCCAGCAGCCAAGGTTTGACTAACCTTTACAATGAGCAGTTCTTC
cdr3_aa: CASSQGLTNLYNEQFF
v_call: TRBV4-3
clone_size: -
d_call: -
j_call: TRBJ2-1

cdr3_nt: TGTGCTAGCAGCTTAGGGAGATCTGGTTCATACGAGCAGTACTTC
cdr3_aa: CASSLGRSGSYEQYF
v_call: TRBV7-7
clone_size: -
d_call: -
j_call: TRBJ2-7

cdr3_nt: TGTGCCTGGAGTCTCATCTCAGCGGCCTACACAGATACGCAGTATTTT
cdr3_aa: CAWSLISAAYTDTQYF
v_call: TRBV30
clone_size: -
d_call: -
j_call: TRBJ2-3

cdr3_nt: TGTGCCAGCAGCTTGGGGGGGGGTGCCCCCTTGTACCAAGAGACCCAGTACTTC
cdr3_aa: CASSLGGGAPLYQETQYF
v_call: TRBV5-4
clone_size: -
d_call: TRBD2
j_call: TRBJ2-5

cdr3_nt: TGTGCCACCATGAAGGGGTCCGGGAGGGCCGAAGAGACCCAGTACTTC
cdr3_aa: CATMKGSGRAEETQYF
v_call: TRBV10-3
clone_size: -
d_call: TRBD2
j_call: TRBJ2-5

cdr3_nt: TGTGCCAGCAGCTTAGCGCCAGGGGAGCAGTTCTTC
cdr3_aa: CASSLAPGEQFF
v_call: TRBV7-9
clone_size: few
d_call: -
j_call: TRBJ2-1

cdr3_nt: TGTGCCAGCCTCCCGGGACTAGCGGACACCGGGGAGCTGTTTTTT
cdr3_aa: CASLPGLADTGELFF
v_call: TRBV2
clone_size: -
d_call: TRBD2
j_call: TRBJ2-2

cdr3_nt: TGTGCCAGCAGCCCCGGACTAGCGGGGGGGGGCGGCGAGACCCAGTACTTC
cdr3_aa: CASSPGLAGGGGETQYF
v_call: TRBV7-2
clone_size: -
d_call: TRBD2
j_call: TRBJ2-5

cdr3_nt: TGTGCCAGCAGTTACTCGCCTGCTAAAAACATTCAGTACTTC
cdr3_aa: CASSYSPAKNIQYF
v_call: TRBV6-5
clone_size: -
d_call: -
j_call: TRBJ2-4

cdr3_nt: TGTGCCAGCAGTCCCCGCACCGGGACGTTGTGGAACAATGAGCAGTTCTTC
cdr3_aa: CASSPRTGTLWNNEQFF
v_call: TRBV28
clone_size: -
d_call: -
j_call: TRBJ2-1

cdr3_nt: TGTGCCAGCCTTCCCGGGACCCCCCCATACAATGAGCAGTTCTTC
cdr3_aa: CASLPGTPPYNEQFF
v_call: TRBV7-9
clone_size: -
d_call: -
j_call: TRBJ2-1

cdr3_nt: TGTGCCAGCAGCTTTCAGGGCGCGAACACCGGGGAGCTGTTTTTT
cdr3_aa: CASSFQGANTGELFF
v_call: TRBV5-4
clone_size: -
d_call: -
j_call: TRBJ2-2

cdr3_nt: TGTGCCAGCAGCTTAGCGCCGACAGGTCTGGGTCACGAGCAGTACTTC
cdr3_aa: CASSLAPTGLGHEQYF
v_call: TRBV7-2
clone_size: -
d_call: -
j_call: TRBJ2-7

cdr3_nt: TGCGCCAGCAGCTCGGACAGGGCCCACACAGATACGCAGTATTTT
cdr3_aa: CASSSDRAHTDTQYF
v_call: TRBV5-1
clone_size: -
d_call: TRBD1
j_call: TRBJ2-3

cdr3_nt: TGTGCCAGCTCGAGTCCGCTAGCGGGGGCACCGATCTACGAGCAGTACTTC
cdr3_aa: CASSSPLAGAPIYEQYF
v_call: TRBV6-4
clone_size: once
d_call: TRBD2
j_call: TRBJ2-7

cdr3_nt: TGTGCCAGTAGGATAGGGGATACGCAGTATTTT
cdr3_aa: CASRIGDTQYF
v_call: TRBV19
clone_size: -
d_call: -
j_call: TRBJ2-3

cdr3_nt: TGTGCCTGGAGTCCCTTTCGGATAGACAGTGAAGCTTTCTTT
cdr3_aa: CAWSPFRIDSEAFF
v_call: TRBV30
clone_size: -
d_call: -
j_call: TRBJ1-1

cdr3_nt: TGTGCCAGCAGCTTATCAGCGGGAGAAGAGACCCAGTACTTC
cdr3_aa: CASSLSAGEETQYF
v_call: TRBV11-3
clone_size: -
d_call: TRBD2
j_call: TRBJ2-5

cdr3_nt: TGTGCCAGCAGCGTAATGGAGAACACCGGGGAGCTGTTTTTT
cdr3_aa: CASSVMENTGELFF
v_call: TRBV9
clone_size: -
d_call: -
j_call: TRBJ2-2

cdr3_nt: TGTGCCTGGAGGCCGCCCAATGAAAAACTGTTTTTT
cdr3_aa: CAWRPPNEKLFF
v_call: TRBV30
clone_size: -
d_call: -
j_call: TRBJ1-4

cdr3_nt: TGTGCCAGCAGCCCCGGGACTAGCGGAGATACGCAGTATTTT
cdr3_aa: CASSPGTSGDTQYF
v_call: TRBV11-3
clone_size: -
d_call: TRBD2
j_call: TRBJ2-3

cdr3_nt: TGTGCCAGCAGCCAAGCCGGTCGGGAGACCCAGTACTTC
cdr3_aa: CASSQAGRETQYF
v_call: TRBV14
clone_size: -
d_call: -
j_call: TRBJ2-5

cdr3_nt: TGTGCCAGTAGATATAGCGGGAGTGGGGAGACCCAGTACTTC
cdr3_aa: CASRYSGSGETQYF
v_call: TRBV19
clone_size: -
d_call: TRBD2
j_call: TRBJ2-5

cdr3_nt: TGCGCCAGCAGCCGATCCGGTGGACTAGCGGGAGAGGTTGATACGCAGTATTTT
cdr3_aa: CASSRSGGLAGEVDTQYF
v_call: TRBV4-3
clone_size: -
d_call: TRBD2
j_call: TRBJ2-3

cdr3_nt: TGTGCCAGCAGCGTGTTAAGTGGACTGTACAATGAGCAGTTCTTC
cdr3_aa: CASSVLSGLYNEQFF
v_call: TRBV9
clone_size: once
d_call: -
j_call: TRBJ2-1

cdr3_nt: TGTGCCAGCAGCTTATCAGGGGGCAATCAGCCCCAGCATTTT
cdr3_aa: CASSLSGGNQPQHF
v_call: TRBV7-8
clone_size: -
d_call: -
j_call: TRBJ1-5

cdr3_nt: TGTGCCAGCAGCGGACAGCGGAACACTGAAGCTTTCTTT
cdr3_aa: CASSGQRNTEAFF
v_call: TRBV7-8
clone_size: few
d_call: -
j_call: TRBJ1-1

cdr3_nt: TGTGCCAGCAGCAACCATCAGGGGGGGGGCACAGATACGCAGTATTTT
cdr3_aa: CASSNHQGGGTDTQYF
v_call: TRBV7-9
clone_size: -
d_call: -
j_call: TRBJ2-3

cdr3_nt: TGTGCCAGCACCCCAGGGAAAGTAACGAACACCGGGGAGCTGTTTTTT
cdr3_aa: CASTPGKVTNTGELFF
v_call: TRBV6-6
clone_size: few
d_call: -
j_call: TRBJ2-2

cdr3_nt: TGTGCCAGCAGCCTAATATCCATGTGGACCGGGGAGCTGTTTTTT
cdr3_aa: CASSLISMWTGELFF
v_call: TRBV7-2
clone_size: -
d_call: -
j_call: TRBJ2-2